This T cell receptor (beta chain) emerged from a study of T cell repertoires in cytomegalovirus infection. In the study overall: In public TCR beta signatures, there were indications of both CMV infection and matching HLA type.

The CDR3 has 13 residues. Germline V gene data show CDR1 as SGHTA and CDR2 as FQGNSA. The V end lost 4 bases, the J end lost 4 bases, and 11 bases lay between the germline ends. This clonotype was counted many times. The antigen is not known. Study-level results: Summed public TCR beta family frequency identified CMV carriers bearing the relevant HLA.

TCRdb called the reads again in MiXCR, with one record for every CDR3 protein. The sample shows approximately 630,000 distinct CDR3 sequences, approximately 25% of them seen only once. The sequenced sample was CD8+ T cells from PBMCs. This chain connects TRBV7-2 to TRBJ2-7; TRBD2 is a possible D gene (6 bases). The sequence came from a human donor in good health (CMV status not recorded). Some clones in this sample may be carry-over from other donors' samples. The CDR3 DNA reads TGTGCCAGCAGCTGGGGGGACGGGTACGAGCAGTACTTC. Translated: CASSWGDGYEQYF.